The 29 T cell receptor beta chains in this list originate from one sample, sequenced in a study of cytomegalovirus exposure and HLA in healthy donors. The PCR contained 60 Vbeta and 13 Jbeta primers. Profiled with immunoSEQ multiplex PCR; TCRdb holds only in-frame clones, not every one. The sample lists 150,000 to 180,000 clones; 65% to 80% were seen once. Sequenced sample: PBMCs. These receptors were collected from a woman aged 40 to 50 in good health and CMV-seronegative.

The rearrangement links TRBV5-1 to TRBJ2-3; TRBD2 matches at 8 bases. The CDR3 spans 15 residues. J was trimmed by 6 bases and V by 4 bases; bases with no gene match: 10. Germline lookup yields CDR1 SGHRS and CDR2 YFSETQ. DNA of the CDR3: TGCGCCAGCAGCGGGCGGGGGGTTCGAGAGGATACGCAGTATTTT. Its protein is CASSGRGVREDTQYF.

This clone was picked up a small number of times. The chain couples TRBV5-1 to TRBJ1-2; TRBD1 matches 7 bases. The CDR3 sequence is 14 residues long. The V segment lost 1 base and the J segment 4 bases; nucleotides outside the gene matches: 4. CDR1 is SGHRS, CDR2 YFSETQ, per germline. CDR3 nucleotides: TGCGCCAGCAGCTTGCGGGGACAGTTCTATGGCTACACCTTC. Residues: CASSLRGQFYGYTF.

The V call is TRBV2, the J call TRBJ2-7, with TRBD2 identical over 11 bases. Germline CDR1 reads SNHLY; CDR2 reads FYNNEI. The J segment lost 4 bases and the V segment lost 6 bases, leaving 11 bases of the junction unmatched. This CDR3 has 16 amino acids. The CDR3 sequence is CASRGLAAGGSYEQYF. The CDR3 nucleotides are TGTGCCAGCAGGGGACTAGCGGCCGGGGGAAGTTACGAGCAGTACTTC.

The gene calls are TRBV18 and TRBJ1-3; 9 bases are a match to TRBD1. Germline CDR1 reads KGHSH; CDR2 reads LQKENI. With V trimmed by 2 bases and J by 4 bases, 6 bases remained unmatched. The CDR3 runs to 16 residues. The CDR3 region has the DNA TGTGCCAGCTCACCAGAGACAGGGGGTAGAGGAAACACCATATATTTT. It yields the protein CASSPETGGRGNTIYF. Full variable domain (remainder filled in from reference TRBV18 and TRBJ1-3): NAGVMQNPRHLVRRRGQEARLRCSPMKGHSHVYWYRQLPEEGLKFMVYLQKENIIDESGMPKERFSAEFPKEGPSILRIQQVVRGDSAAYFCASSPETGGRGNTIYFGEGSWLTVV.

The rearrangement uses TRBV10-2 and TRBJ2-7; the match to TRBD1 covers 10 bases. This CDR3 has 13 residues. Germline-derived CDR1 and CDR2 are WSHSY and SAAADI. J was trimmed by 1 base and V by 8 bases; bases with no gene match: 2. The CDR3 coding sequence is TGCGCCAGCCGGGACAGGGGATCCTACGAGCAGTACTTC. Translating gives CASRDRGSYEQYF.

The V call is TRBV5-4, the J call TRBJ2-7; 8 bases fit TRBD1. The CDR3 covers 15 residues. CDR1 is SGHNT, CDR2 YYREEE, per germline (reference sequence). V lost 4 bases, J lost 2 bases, and 8 bases stayed unmatched. The CDR3 region is CASSPGQGRAYEQYF. The CDR3 DNA is TGTGCCAGCAGCCCCGGACAGGGAAGGGCCTACGAGCAGTACTTC.

The V and J genes are TRBV25-1 and TRBJ1-4; no clear D. Germline V gene data show CDR1 as MGHDK and CDR2 as SYGVNS. V was pared by 7 bases and J by 3 bases, with 9 bases between. This CDR3 spans 13 amino acids. CDR3: CASNRVANEKLFF. For the CDR3, the DNA is TGTGCCAGCAACAGAGTGGCTAATGAAAAACTGTTTTTT.

The rearrangement joins TRBV10-2 to TRBJ2-1; 8 bases map to TRBD2. In germline, CDR1 is WSHSY, CDR2 SAAADI. The CDR3 is made up of 17 amino acids. The ends lost 6 bases at V and 5 bases at J; junction bases unmatched: 15. The CDR3 DNA sequence: TGCGCCAGCAGGGACCCCAGGAGCGGGAGTGGGAACAATGAGCAGTTCTTC. It is translated as CASRDPRSGSGNNEQFF.

The chain uses TRBV2 and TRBJ2-1; 9 bases map to TRBD2. Germline CDR1 reads SNHLY; CDR2 reads FYNNEI. This CDR3 is 16 amino acids long. V shed 7 bases, J shed 8 bases, and the junction held 15 bases outside the gene matches. The CDR3 is CASKVLGTSLLDEQFF. The DNA of the CDR3 is TGTGCCAGCAAGGTATTAGGGACTAGCTTGTTAGATGAGCAGTTCTTC.

The chain carries TRBV5-6 and TRBJ2-5; D is perhaps TRBD1 (6 bases). V was pared by 4 bases and J by 5 bases, with 21 bases between. This CDR3 is built from 16 residues. Looked up from germline, CDR1 is SGHDT and CDR2 is YYEEEE. The CDR3 sequence is CASSLQMDSREETQYF. In nucleotides, the CDR3 is TGTGCCAGCAGCCTACAGATGGACAGTCGTGAGGAGACCCAGTACTTC.

A single count supports this clone. The chain links TRBV5-6 to TRBJ1-2; 7 nucleotides agree with TRBD1. V shed 1 base and J 8 bases; nucleotides not matched to a gene: 2. CDR3 length: 12 residues. Germline V gene sequence: CDR1 SGHDT, CDR2 YYEEEE. The CDR3, as DNA: TGTGCCAGCAGCTTGCTACAGGGGGGCTACACCTTC. Residues: CASSLLQGGYTF.

V is TRBV7-9 and J is TRBJ2-3; 11 bases fit TRBD2. After removal of 2 bases from V and 4 bases from J, the junction contained 5 bases not matched to a gene. Germline V gives CDR1 SEHNR, CDR2 FQNEAQ (reference sequence). The CDR3 has 16 amino acids. CDR3 in amino acids: CASSLKLAGGPDTQYF. The CDR3 DNA reads as TGTGCCAGCAGCTTAAAGTTAGCGGGAGGGCCAGATACGCAGTATTTT.

V gene TRBV5-6 combines with J gene TRBJ2-1; 10 bases map to TRBD1. Germline-derived CDR1 and CDR2 are SGHDT and YYEEEE. The CDR3 loop spans 17 amino acids. V was clipped by 4 bases and J by 0 bases; unmatched bases: 7. The CDR3 sequence is CASSILRTGGSYNEQFF. DNA of the CDR3: TGTGCCAGCAGCATTCTCCGGACAGGGGGCTCCTACAATGAGCAGTTCTTC.

V gene TRBV2 combines with J gene TRBJ1-4, with a possible D match to TRBD1 (6 bases). The germline gives CDR1 SNHLY, CDR2 FYNNEI. The CDR3 is 13 amino acids. V lost 6 bases and J lost 7, with 12 bases in between. The CDR3: CASRSGTLEKLFF. Here the CDR3 DNA reads TGTGCCAGCAGGTCCGGGACACTTGAAAAACTGTTTTTT.

The chain joins TRBV4-2 to TRBJ1-3; 9 bases map to TRBD1. Germline V gene sequence: CDR1 LGHNA, CDR2 YNFKEQ. The CDR3 is 16 residues long. V dropped 1 base and J dropped 6; count of bases not matched to a gene: 7. The CDR3 sequence is CASSQALTGGENTIYF. CDR3 DNA sequence: TGTGCCAGCAGCCAAGCCCTCACAGGGGGCGAAAACACCATATATTTT.

This sequence joins TRBV6-1 and TRBJ1-1; TRBD1 might be the D (6 bases). CDR1 and CDR2 (germline): MNHNS, SASEGT. Trimming shortened V by 6 bases and J by 5 bases, and 16 bases separated the two germline ends. The CDR3 runs 14 residues. This CDR3 reads CASRAAGAGTEAFF. The CDR3 region has the DNA TGTGCCAGCAGAGCCGCAGGGGCTGGGACTGAAGCTTTCTTT.

This sequence joins TRBV29-1 and TRBJ1-2, with D perhaps matching TRBD1 (6 bases). The CDR3 consists of 12 residues. CDR1 is SQVTM, CDR2 ANQGSEA, per germline. V was pared by 7 bases and J by 6 bases, with 15 bases between. Here the CDR3 reads CSATGWRNGYTF. The CDR3 DNA sequence: TGCAGCGCCACAGGGTGGAGGAATGGCTACACCTTC.

This chain links TRBV25-1 with TRBJ1-1, with D hard to call. The germline V gene has CDR1 MGHDK and CDR2 SYGVNS. The CDR3 has 14 amino acids. The germline V and J ends were trimmed by 0 bases and 1 base, with 6 bases remaining between them. CDR3 nucleotides: TGTGCCAGCAGTGAATACCCAGAGAACACTGAAGCTTTCTTT. Translated, it gives CASSEYPENTEAFF. Drawing the rest from reference TRBV25-1 and TRBJ1-1, the complete variable domain is EADIYQTPRYLVIGTGKKITLECSQTMGHDKMYWYQQDPGMELHLIHYSYGVNSTEKGDLSSESTVSRIRTEHFPLTLESARPSHTSQYLCASSEYPENTEAFFGQGTRLTVV.

The chain is built from TRBV11-2 and TRBJ1-2, with D possibly TRBD1 on 5 matching bases. This CDR3 comprises 14 residues. Per the germline V gene, CDR1 is SGHAT and CDR2 is FQNNGV. Between the trimmed V and J ends, which lost 0 bases and 5 bases, there was a span of 10 bases. The CDR3 bases are TGTGCCAGCAGCTTAGATCGGGCAGGGTATGGCTACACCTTC. Residues: CASSLDRAGYGYTF. The full variable domain, in which reference TRBV11-2 and TRBJ1-2 provide the parts outside the CDR3, is EAGVAQSPRYKIIEKRQSVAFWCNPISGHATLYWYQQILGQGPKLLIQFQNNGVVDDSQLPKDRFSAERLKGVDSTLKIQPAKLEDSAVYLCASSLDRAGYGYTFGSGTRLTVV.

The V and J genes are TRBV4-1 and TRBJ1-2; 7 nucleotides line up with TRBD1. Germline V gene data show CDR1 as MGHRA and CDR2 as YSYEKL. The CDR3 loop spans 19 amino acids. Losses at the gene ends were 4 bases for V and 0 bases for J; bases not matched to a gene: 17. CDR3 residues: CASSLNRDSSTLANYGYTF. As DNA, the CDR3 is TGCGCCAGCAGCCTAAACCGGGACAGCTCGACTTTAGCTAACTATGGCTACACCTTC.

The sample holds a few counts of this clone. The chain is built from TRBV6-5 and TRBJ1-5; maybe TRBD1 (5 bases). CDR3 length: 14 residues. Germline assignment: CDR1 MNHEY and CDR2 SVGAGI. Trimming removed 5 bases at V and 5 bases at J, with 13 bases between. The DNA for the CDR3 is TGTGCCAGCAGTCAAAGGACATCTGATCAGCCCCAGCATTTT. It specifies CASSQRTSDQPQHF.

CDR3 residues: CASSLSQGTQTYEQYF. As DNA, the CDR3 is TGTGCCAGCAGTTTATCGCAGGGGACGCAGACCTACGAGCAGTACTTC. The V and J genes are TRBV27 and TRBJ2-7; the D gene is possibly TRBD1 (6 bases). CDR1 MNHEY and CDR2 SMNVEV come from the germline V gene (reference sequence). The V end lost 0 bases, the J end lost 2 bases, and 14 bases lay between the germline ends. There are 16 residues in the CDR3.

The J gene is TRBJ2-2, the V gene TRBV9, with a tentative D call TRBD1 (5 bases). The CDR3 contains 15 residues. The V end lost 0 bases, the J end lost 1 base, and 7 bases lay between the germline ends. The germline CDR1 and CDR2 sequences are SGDLS and YYNGEE. The CDR3 loop reads CASSVEGLNTGELFF. CDR3 DNA: TGTGCCAGCAGCGTAGAGGGGCTGAACACCGGGGAGCTGTTTTTT.

This chain connects TRBV5-1 to TRBJ2-1; 12 nucleotides line up with TRBD2. Trimming at V came to 6 bases and at J to 10 bases, leaving 8 bases not matched to a gene. The CDR3 is 14 residues long. CDR1 is SGHRS and CDR2 is YFSETQ in the germline V gene. CDR3 region: CASIETSGSSEQFF. The CDR3 nucleotides read TGCGCCAGCATTGAGACTAGCGGGAGTAGCGAGCAGTTCTTC. Full variable domain (missing parts from reference TRBV5-1 and TRBJ2-1): KAGVTQTPRYLIKTRGQQVTLSCSPISGHRSVSWYQQTPGQGLQFLFEYFSETQRNKGNFPGRFSGRQFSNSRSEMNVSTLELGDSALYLCASIETSGSSEQFFGPGTRLTVL.

The chain employs TRBV5-6 and TRBJ2-3; 10 bases match TRBD2. In germline, CDR1 is SGHDT, CDR2 YYEEEE. CDR3 size: 18 residues. Trimming took 0 bases from V and 3 from J; bases not matched to a gene: 10. The CDR3, as DNA: TGTGCCAGCAGCTTGGATGGGACTAGCGTCGCCGGGACAGATACGCAGTATTTT. Translated, it gives CASSLDGTSVAGTDTQYF.

The chain recombines TRBV28 with TRBJ2-3, with D unclear. The ends were cut back, 5 bases at V and 8 bases at J, with 11 bases in the middle. This CDR3 is 12 amino acids long. Germline loops: CDR1 MDHEN, CDR2 SYDVKM. The CDR3 loop reads CASSPGAGTQYF. The DNA of the CDR3 is TGTGCCAGCAGTCCTGGCGCAGGTACGCAGTATTTT.

The chain carries TRBV10-3 and TRBJ2-1; the match to TRBD2 covers 9 bases. The CDR3 consists of 19 residues. Germline loops: CDR1 ENHRY, CDR2 SYGVKD. V lost 7 bases, J lost 0 bases, and 16 bases stayed unmatched. CDR3 sequence: CAITSSLLAGADSYNEQFF. CDR3 sequence (DNA): TGTGCCATCACCTCGTCTCTGTTAGCGGGAGCCGACTCCTACAATGAGCAGTTCTTC.

This chain uses TRBV5-6 with TRBJ1-3; D gene unclear. Germline loops: CDR1 SGHDT, CDR2 YYEEEE. CDR3 length: 17 residues. V was cut by 0 bases and J by 0 bases, with 13 bases left in between. The CDR3 spells CASSLVRGSLSGNTIYF. The CDR3 region has the DNA TGTGCCAGCAGCTTGGTACGGGGTTCCCTCTCTGGAAACACCATATATTTT.

The chain links TRBV5-6 to TRBJ1-4; a possible D gene is TRBD1 (5 bases). Germline V gene data show CDR1 as SGHDT and CDR2 as YYEEEE. Trimming left V 2 bases short and J 3 bases short, with 11 bases between. CDR3 length: 15 residues. The chain's CDR3 is CASSFRRGANEKLFF. CDR3 in DNA: TGTGCCAGCAGCTTTAGGAGGGGAGCTAATGAAAAACTGTTTTTT. The whole variable domain, filled in from reference TRBV5-6 and TRBJ1-4, reads DAGVTQSPTHLIKTRGQQVTLRCSPKSGHDTVSWYQQALGQGPQFIFQYYEEEERQRGNFPDRFSGHQFPNYSSELNVNALLLGDSALYLCASSFRRGANEKLFFGSGTQLSVL.